The rows below give T cell receptor beta chains drawn from one sample of a study of identical twins. TCRdb redid the calling of the 5' RACE reads with MiXCR, one entry per CDR3 protein. The sample includes 350,000 to 400,000 distinct CDR3 sequences, roughly 9% of them seen just once. Sequencing input: naive T cells sorted from blood. The receptors come from a woman in her fifties or sixties in good health. The CDR3 runs from the conserved cysteine through the conserved F or W.

v_call cdr3_aa
TRBV12-3/TRBV12-4 CASSRDGMAYNEQFF
TRBV5-1 CASSLAGQGGLVRKETQYF
TRBV7-7 CASSPHPLNEQFF
TRBV7-9 CASSLIGGLGEKLFF
TRBV12-3/TRBV12-4 CASSPRQFTEAFF
TRBV24-1 CATSESDRRYNEQFF
TRBV5-1 CARSLTQGAIEQYF
TRBV21-1 CASSKIRLAVNEQFF
TRBV3-1 CASSQDHTGGKPQHF
TRBV9 CASSLGPADTEAFF
TRBV5-1 CASSPLAGGSGANVLTF
TRBV12-3/TRBV12-4 CASSLQRGQETQYF
TRBV29-1 CSAGRTASTDTQYF
TRBV18 CASSRAGGHNEQFF
TRBV21-1 CASSKAGFQETQYF
TRBV5-1 CASSEDLSGTDTQYF
TRBV3-1 CASSPEHLAGVTGELFF
TRBV4-2 CASSLGPSASGLETQYF
TRBV6-6 CASSYATSGRVQETQYF
TRBV10-2 CATDRGGQSDSGANVLTF
TRBV4-1 CASSQIRAGRDEQFF
TRBV6-5 CASSYSFGRNEQFF
TRBV6-1 CASKGQTTNEKLFF
TRBV24-1 CATRAGTSGPDTQYF
TRBV27 CASSSQGAFRPQHF
TRBV15 CATSRETSGRNEQFF
TRBV7-2 CASSAERAGGYNEQFF
TRBV6-6 CASRTGNYGYTF
TRBV13 CASSLRPTGEKLFF
TRBV20-1 CSARDLGGPDLEQFF
TRBV5-6 CASSLAGGREQFF
TRBV3-1 CASKGGTSRSDTQYF
TRBV12-3/TRBV12-4 CASSFRGANVLTF
TRBV25-1 CASRRLYNEQFF
TRBV2 CASRLGGGSTDTQYF
TRBV5-1 CASSYSGTGVEKLFF
TRBV29-1 CSVVLAGVPGTDTQYF
TRBV20-1 CSAIKAEAAGLFF
TRBV7-8 CASSFPRDSYYNEQFF
TRBV27 CASPGQAGLYNEQFF
TRBV28 CASSLGDGTKGYTF
TRBV2 CATQVDREYEQYF
TRBV9 CASSEGLADTDTQYF
TRBV6-5 CASGRREGLYNEQFF
TRBV25-1 CASSDPPAGVAGGPLNGNEQFF
TRBV20-1 CSARYGVAGNTIYF
TRBV5-1 CASRAPGGHTEAFF
TRBV5-1 CASSLNTDRGNEQYF
TRBV9 CASSVDGEDEQYF
TRBV9 CASSVGRRSGRASYNEQFF
TRBV15 CATSSFVNEQFF
TRBV6-2/TRBV6-3 CASSGLAGDGDTQYF
TRBV19 CASSRAPGDTEAFF
TRBV7-2 CASSFELLYNEQFF
TRBV12-3/TRBV12-4 CASSLIRWEGLTNEQFF
TRBV5-6 CASSPSPTGFFYNEQFF
TRBV19 CASSPQLSGRPYNEQFF
TRBV10-3 CAISMGQKNTEAFF
TRBV2 CASTVDEQFF